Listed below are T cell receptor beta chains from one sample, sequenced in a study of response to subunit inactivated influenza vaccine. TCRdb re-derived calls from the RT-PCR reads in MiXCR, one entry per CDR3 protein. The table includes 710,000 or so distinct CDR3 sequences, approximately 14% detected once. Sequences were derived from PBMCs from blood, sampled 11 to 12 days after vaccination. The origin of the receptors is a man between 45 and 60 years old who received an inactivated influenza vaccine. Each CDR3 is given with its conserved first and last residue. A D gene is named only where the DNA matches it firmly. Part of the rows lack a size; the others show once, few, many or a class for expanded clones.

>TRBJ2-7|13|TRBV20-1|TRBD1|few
CSASQGARYEQYF
TGCAGTGCGAGCCAGGGGGCGAGGTACGAGCAGTACTTC
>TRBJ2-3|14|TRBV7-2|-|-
CASSAQGRSDTQYF
TGTGCCAGCAGCGCCCAGGGGAGGTCAGATACGCAGTATTTT
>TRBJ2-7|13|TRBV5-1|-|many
CASSSTGSYEQYF
TGTGCCAGCAGTTCCACAGGGTCCTACGAGCAGTACTTC
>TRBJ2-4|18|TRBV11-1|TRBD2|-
CASSFGGGPPLAKNIQYF
TGTGCCAGCAGCTTCGGGGGAGGGCCACCTCTAGCCAAAAACATTCAGTACTTC
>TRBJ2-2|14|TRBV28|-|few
CASSVTGNTGELFF
TGTGCCAGCAGTGTGACAGGGAACACCGGGGAGCTGTTTTTT
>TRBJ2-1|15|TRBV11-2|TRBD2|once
CASSLSRTSNNEQFF
TGTGCCAGCAGCTTATCCCGGACTAGCAACAATGAGCAGTTCTTC
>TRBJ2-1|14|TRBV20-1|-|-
CSARRAGFNNEQFF
TGCAGTGCTAGACGGGCGGGATTTAACAATGAGCAGTTCTTC
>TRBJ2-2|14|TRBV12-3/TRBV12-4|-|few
CASKSVANTGELFF
TGTGCCAGCAAATCAGTAGCGAACACCGGGGAGCTGTTTTTT
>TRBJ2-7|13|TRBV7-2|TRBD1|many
CASSAGTAREQYF
TGTGCCAGCAGCGCAGGGACAGCTCGCGAGCAGTACTTC
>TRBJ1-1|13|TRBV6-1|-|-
CAVRTAMNTEAFF
TGTGCCGTCCGGACAGCGATGAACACTGAAGCTTTCTTT
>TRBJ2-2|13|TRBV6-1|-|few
CASSRGLSGELFF
TGTGCCAGCAGCCGCGGACTATCCGGGGAGCTGTTTTTT
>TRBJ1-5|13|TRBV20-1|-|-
CSAPGHNNQPQHF
TGCAGTGCTCCTGGACATAACAATCAGCCCCAGCATTTT
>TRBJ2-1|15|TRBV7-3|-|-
CASSLFSGNYNEQFF
TGTGCCAGCAGCTTATTTAGCGGAAATTACAATGAGCAGTTCTTC
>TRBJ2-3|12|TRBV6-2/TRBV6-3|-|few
CASGSFPDTQYF
TGTGCCAGCGGGAGTTTCCCAGATACGCAGTATTTT
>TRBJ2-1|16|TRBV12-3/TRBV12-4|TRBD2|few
CASRIAGGRSYNEQFF
TGTGCCAGCAGGATAGCGGGGGGGCGCTCCTACAATGAGCAGTTCTTC
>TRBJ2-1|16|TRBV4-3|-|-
CASSHPWGRGYNEQFF
TGCGCCAGCAGCCACCCCTGGGGTAGGGGGTACAATGAGCAGTTCTTC
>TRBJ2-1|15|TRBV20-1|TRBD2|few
CSLELGLAAYNEQFF
TGCAGTCTTGAATTGGGACTAGCGGCATACAATGAGCAGTTCTTC
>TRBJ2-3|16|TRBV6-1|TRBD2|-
CASRRGTSGGTDTQYF
TGTGCCAGCAGACGGGGGACTAGCGGGGGGACAGATACGCAGTATTTT
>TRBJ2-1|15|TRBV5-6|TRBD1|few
CASSRPGQGFGEQFF
TGTGCCAGCAGCCGACCGGGACAGGGCTTCGGTGAGCAGTTCTTC
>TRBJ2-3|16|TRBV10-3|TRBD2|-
CAISVATSGATDTQYF
TGTGCCATCAGTGTAGCGACTAGCGGGGCCACAGATACGCAGTATTTT
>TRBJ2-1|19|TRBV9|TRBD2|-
CASSGGGLAGVKVRNEQFF
TGTGCCAGCAGCGGGGGGGGACTAGCGGGAGTCAAAGTGAGGAATGAGCAGTTCTTC
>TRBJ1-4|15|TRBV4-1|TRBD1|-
CASSLDRVGGEKLFF
TGCGCCAGCAGCCTAGACAGGGTAGGGGGGGAAAAACTGTTTTTT
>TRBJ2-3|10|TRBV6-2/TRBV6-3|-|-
CASSYSTQYF
TGCGCCAGCAGTTACTCTACGCAGTATTTT
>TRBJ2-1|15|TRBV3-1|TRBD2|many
CASSLGLAGKEEQFF
TGTGCCAGCAGCCTAGGACTAGCGGGAAAGGAGGAGCAGTTCTTC
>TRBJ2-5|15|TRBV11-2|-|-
CASSLVTRTQETQYF
TGTGCCAGCAGCTTAGTCACTAGGACCCAAGAGACCCAGTACTTC
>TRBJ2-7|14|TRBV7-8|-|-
CASSPRGRSHEQYF
TGTGCCAGCAGCCCCCGCGGCCGATCCCACGAGCAGTACTTC
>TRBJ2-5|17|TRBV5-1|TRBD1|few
CASSLDYAGTGRTPQYF
TGCGCCAGCAGCTTGGATTACGCCGGGACAGGGCGAACACCCCAGTACTTC
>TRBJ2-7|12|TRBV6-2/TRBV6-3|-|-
CASTTGYYEQYF
TGTGCCAGCACCACAGGGTATTACGAGCAGTACTTC
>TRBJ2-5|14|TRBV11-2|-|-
CASSASLRQETQYF
TGTGCCAGCAGCGCCTCTTTGAGACAAGAGACCCAGTACTTC
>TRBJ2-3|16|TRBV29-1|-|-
CSVEEGDLTRPDTQYF
TGCAGCGTTGAAGAGGGAGACCTAACTCGGCCAGATACGCAGTATTTT
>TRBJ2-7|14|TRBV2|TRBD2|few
CASRMAGATYEQYF
TGTGCCAGCAGGATGGCGGGAGCCACCTACGAGCAGTACTTC
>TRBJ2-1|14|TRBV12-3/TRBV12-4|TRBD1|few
CASRRTGGYNEQFF
TGTGCCAGCAGGAGGACAGGGGGATACAATGAGCAGTTCTTC
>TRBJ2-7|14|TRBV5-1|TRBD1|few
CASSWEGGPYEQYF
TGCGCCAGCAGCTGGGAAGGGGGCCCCTACGAGCAGTACTTC
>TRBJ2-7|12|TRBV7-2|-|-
CASSQHKGEQCF
TGTGCCAGCAGCCAACACAAGGGCGAGCAGTGCTTC
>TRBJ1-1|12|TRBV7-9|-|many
CASSPLNTEAFF
TGTGCCAGCAGCCCATTGAACACTGAAGCTTTCTTT
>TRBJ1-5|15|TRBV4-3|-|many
CASSQVWGSNQPQHF
TGCGCCAGCAGCCAAGTATGGGGTAGCAATCAGCCCCAGCATTTT
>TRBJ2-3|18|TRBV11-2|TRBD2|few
CASSLGGLGLAGTDTQYF
TGTGCCAGCAGCTTAGGCGGTTTGGGACTAGCCGGCACAGATACGCAGTATTTT
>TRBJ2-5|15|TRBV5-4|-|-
CASSLGGGLQETQYF
TGTGCCAGCAGCTTGGGCGGGGGCCTCCAAGAGACCCAGTACTTC
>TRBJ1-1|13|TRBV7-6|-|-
CASSLSQRGEAFF
TGTGCCAGCAGCTTATCGCAACGGGGTGAAGCTTTCTTT
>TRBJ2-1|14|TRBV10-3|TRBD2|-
CAISESTGGREQFF
TGTGCCATCAGTGAGTCGACGGGGGGGCGGGAGCAGTTCTTC
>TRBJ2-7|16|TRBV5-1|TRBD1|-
CASSLIPQGASYEQYF
TGCGCCAGCAGCTTGATCCCACAGGGGGCTTCCTACGAGCAGTACTTC
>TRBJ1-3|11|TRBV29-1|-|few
CAGDSGNTIYF
TGTGCAGGAGACTCTGGAAACACCATATATTTT
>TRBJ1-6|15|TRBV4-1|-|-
CASSQLDGGGSPLHF
TGCGCCAGCAGCCAACTGGACGGAGGCGGTTCACCCCTCCACTTT
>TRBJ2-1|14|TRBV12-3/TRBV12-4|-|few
CASSFSLDYNEQFF
TGTGCCAGCAGTTTTAGCCTAGATTACAATGAGCAGTTCTTC